Shown below are 32 T cell receptor beta chains from a single sample sequenced in a study of T cell clonality in common variable immunodeficiency. Measured with immunoSEQ multiplex PCR; TCRdb has only the in-frame clones, and not every one. The data show 44,000 or so clones, with none appearing a single time. The sample comprised peripheral blood mononuclear cells. All receptors come from a person between 18 and 75 years old in good health.

This clone has ten or more counts. The CDR3 is cut off 3 residues early in the read; its end comes from the germline J gene. The chain couples TRBV4-2 to TRBJ1-4; 8 bases fit TRBD1. From germline, CDR1 is LGHNA and CDR2 YNFKEQ. The CDR3 loop spans 16 amino acids. The V gene end was trimmed by 4 bases and the J gene end by 7 bases; junction bases not matched to a gene: 11. Incomplete CDR3 DNA: TGTGCCAGCAGCCCTAGTATGCAGGGGGCGGCTGAAAAA. Translation: CASSPSMQGAAEK. The CDR3 in full is CASSPSMQGAAEKLFF.

This clone appeared many times. The read comes to an end 3 residues before the CDR3 does, leaving the germline J gene to fill in the end. The chain links TRBV6-1 to TRBJ2-1; D is perhaps TRBD2 (6 bases). V dropped 3 bases and J dropped 8 bases, with 17 bases sitting between them. The CDR3 totals 15 residues. Germline V lookup: CDR1 MNHNS, CDR2 SASEGT. The DNA read from the CDR3 is TGTGCCAGCAGTGAGCAGTGGAGGGCGAGGGATGAG. Translation: CASSEQWRARDE. The full CDR3 protein is CASSEQWRARDEQFF.

About this clone itself: The read terminates 3 residues before the CDR3 end, so the remaining end is supplied by the germline J gene. This chain joins TRBV7-9 and TRBJ2-7, with 7 nucleotides matching TRBD2. Per the germline V gene, CDR1 is SEHNR and CDR2 is FQNEAQ (reference sequence). The CDR3 covers 15 residues. V dropped 3 bases and J dropped 2; count of bases not matched to a gene: 7. CDR3 in amino acids: CASSFTASGAYEQYF. The sequenced part of the CDR3 DNA is TGTGCCAGCAGCTTTACGGCTAGCGGAGCCTACGAG.

This clone was recorded many times. The read terminates 3 residues ahead of where the CDR3 ends, so the germline J gene completes it. The chain recombines TRBV29-1 with TRBJ2-7; a possible D gene is TRBD2 (6 bases). V dropped 5 bases and J dropped 3 bases, with 8 bases sitting between them. The germline V gene encodes CDR1 SQVTM and CDR2 ANQGSEA. This CDR3 comprises 11 residues. The sequenced CDR3 bases are TGCAGCGTTTATAGCGGCTACGAG. It encodes CSVYSGYE. The whole CDR3 sequence is CSVYSGYEQYF.

This clone was detected ten times or more. Read data end 3 residues before the CDR3 end; the end is taken from the germline J gene. This rearrangement joins TRBV4-1 to TRBJ2-7; 12 bases are a match to TRBD1. This CDR3 contains 16 residues. CDR1 MGHRA and CDR2 YSYEKL come from the germline V gene. Trimming took 1 base from V and 6 from J; bases not matched to a gene: 7. The CDR3 DNA, read in part, is TGCGCCAGCAGCCAAGCTTGGGGGACAGGGGGCCTCGAG. The encoded protein is CASSQAWGTGGLE. The whole CDR3 reads CASSQAWGTGGLEQYF.

This clone has ten or more counts. From the germline J gene comes the end of the CDR3, since the read stops 3 residues before it. The chain uses TRBV10-2 and TRBJ2-7, with a weak D call TRBD2 (5 bases). Germline CDR1 is WSHSY and CDR2 is SAAADI. V shed 3 bases and J shed 3 bases, with 12 bases lying between them. CDR3 length: 14 amino acids. The part of the CDR3 DNA that was read is TGCGCCAGCAGTGATCCTAGCCGGATCTACGAG. This sequence encodes CASSDPSRIYE. The CDR3 reads in full as CASSDPSRIYEQYF.

This clone was counted at least ten times. The read ends 3 residues shy of where the CDR3 ends; the end is completed using the germline J gene. The chain combines TRBV29-1 with TRBJ2-7, with a weak D call TRBD1 (5 bases). Germline lookup yields CDR1 SQVTM and CDR2 ANQGSEA. With 6 bases removed from V and 1 base from J, the gap between germline ends came to 13 bases. The CDR3 loop spans 13 amino acids. The CDR3 DNA, read in part, is TGCAGCGTAGAAATAGACAGTTCCTACGAG. This gives the protein CSVEIDSSYE. The CDR3 as a whole reads CSVEIDSSYEQYF.

This clone was seen ten or more times. The CDR3 is cut off 3 residues early in the read; its end comes from the germline J gene. The chain carries TRBV2 and TRBJ1-3; perhaps TRBD1 as D (5 bases). Germline V gives CDR1 SNHLY, CDR2 FYNNEI. Trimming stripped 5 bases from V and 3 bases from J, with 11 bases between. The CDR3 runs 14 residues. CDR3 sequence: CASSLTVLGNTIYF. CDR3 DNA, as far as it was read: TGTGCCAGCAGTTTGACAGTACTTGGAAACACC. Drawing the rest from reference TRBV2 and TRBJ1-3, the complete variable domain is EPEVTQTPSHQVTQMGQEVILRCVPISNHLYFYWYRQILGQKVEFLVSFYNNEISEKSEIFDDQFSVERPDGSNFTLKIRSTKLEDSAMYFCASSLTVLGNTIYFGEGSWLTVV.

There are many counts of this clone. The read gets to within 3 residues of the CDR3 end, and the germline J gene fills in the rest. This rearrangement joins TRBV6-2 or TRBV6-3 to TRBJ2-3; D is unclear. V lost 0 bases and J 4 bases, leaving 5 bases between the germline ends. CDR1 is MNHEY and CDR2 is SVGEGT in the germline V gene. The CDR3 is 13 amino acids. This CDR3 reads CASSYSLSDTQYF. CDR3 DNA (partial): TGTGCCAGCAGTTACTCTCTATCAGATACG.

This clone was counted ten times or more. The CDR3: CASSYEQGDTEAFF. CDR3 DNA (partial): TGTGCCAGTAGTTATGAACAGGGGGACACTGAA. J is TRBJ1-1 and V is TRBV19; 8 nucleotides agree with TRBD1. The read ends 3 residues early relative to the CDR3; the germline J gene fills the gap. The CDR3 is 14 residues long. Trimming cost V 5 bases and J 3 bases; bases outside gene matches: 5. CDR1 LNHDA and CDR2 SQIVND come from the germline V gene (reference sequence).

This clone was counted ten times or more. The part of the CDR3 DNA that was read is TGCAGCGTTGAAAGGGGCCTAAGCACAGATACG. This sequence encodes CSVERGLSTDT. The CDR3, in full, reads CSVERGLSTDTQYF. The V and J genes are TRBV29-1 and TRBJ2-3; D possibly corresponds to TRBD1 (5 bases). With the read ending 3 residues before the CDR3 end, the germline J gene is used to fill in that end. Looked up from germline, CDR1 is SQVTM and CDR2 is ANQGSEA. This CDR3 spans 14 amino acids. Trimming took off 2 bases at V and 0 bases at J, with 9 bases between the two ends.

This clone was detected many times. The sequenced fragment ends 3 residues before the CDR3 boundary, so the rest is inferred from the germline J gene. This chain joins TRBV2 and TRBJ1-1, with D tentatively TRBD1 (5 bases). The CDR3 is 13 amino acids. With 6 bases removed from V and 1 base from J, the gap between germline ends came to 9 bases. Germline V CDR1 and CDR2: SNHLY, FYNNEI. CDR3 region: CASRADRNTEAFF. The covered CDR3 bases are TGTGCCAGCAGGGCAGACAGGAACACTGAA.

This clone is medium-sized in the sample. The read ends 3 residues early relative to the CDR3; the germline J gene fills the gap. The V gene is TRBV6-2 or TRBV6-3, the J gene TRBJ2-5; D is possibly TRBD1 (5 bases). The CDR3 covers 13 residues. The V gene's germline CDR1 is MNHEY and CDR2 SVGEGT. V shed 6 bases and J shed 4 bases, with 12 bases lying between them. The covered CDR3 bases are TGTGCCAGCAGGTTCCAGGGTGGAGAGACC. As protein: CASRFQGGET. The whole CDR3 region reads CASRFQGGETQYF.

This clone was seen repeatedly, ten times or more. The read halts 3 residues ahead of the CDR3 end, with the missing end drawn from the germline J gene. This chain joins TRBV18 and TRBJ2-3; 8 bases agree with TRBD2. The trim removed 2 bases at V and 1 base at J, leaving 5 bases unmatched. Germline assignment: CDR1 KGHSH and CDR2 LQKENI. The CDR3 extends over 16 amino acids. The sequenced CDR3 bases are TGTGCCAGCTCACCAATTCTAGCGGGTGGCACAGATACG. Encoded protein: CASSPILAGGTDT. The full CDR3 protein reads CASSPILAGGTDTQYF. Based on the CDR3 plus reference TRBV18 and TRBJ2-3, the full variable domain is NAGVMQNPRHLVRRRGQEARLRCSPMKGHSHVYWYRQLPEEGLKFMVYLQKENIIDESGMPKERFSAEFPKEGPSILRIQQVVRGDSAAYFCASSPILAGGTDTQYFGPGTRLTVL.

This clone was counted ten times or more. Read coverage stops 3 residues before the CDR3 terminus; the germline J gene supplies the remainder. The V call is TRBV19, the J call TRBJ1-4; a possible D gene is TRBD1 (6 bases). The V gene's germline CDR1 is LNHDA and CDR2 SQIVND (reference sequence). The CDR3 runs 16 residues. V shed 3 bases and J shed 7 bases, with 18 bases lying between them. CDR3 loop: CASSMYGGDFGEKLFF. CDR3 bases read: TGTGCCAGTAGTATGTATGGGGGCGATTTTGGTGAAAAA.

The sample holds many counts of this clone. With the read ending 3 residues before the CDR3 end, the germline J gene is used to fill in that end. The chain combines TRBV12-5 with TRBJ2-7; TRBD1 agrees at 9 bases. The CDR3 has 15 residues. Germline CDR1 is LGHNT and CDR2 is FRNRAP. Trimming took 1 base from V and 5 from J; bases not matched to a gene: 6. The CDR3 bases that were read are TGTGCTAGTGGTTTGGGGACAGGGGTGCACAACGAG. Encoded protein: CASGLGTGVHNE. The CDR3 as a whole reads CASGLGTGVHNEQYF.

This clone was counted at least ten times. The CDR3 end lies 3 residues beyond the end of the read and is filled in from the germline J gene. This chain links TRBV29-1 with TRBJ1-3, with a tentative D call TRBD1 (6 bases). The CDR3 length is 15 residues. V lost 0 bases, J lost 4 bases, and 13 bases lay in between. The germline V gene encodes CDR1 SQVTM and CDR2 ANQGSEA. CDR3 DNA, as far as it was read: TGCAGCGTTGAAGATGGGGGCCGGAGGGGAAACACC. Its protein product is CSVEDGGRRGNT. The complete CDR3 sequence is CSVEDGGRRGNTIYF.

This clone was counted ten times or more. The observed sequence ends 3 residues before the CDR3 terminus, with the missing tail filled in from the germline J gene. V and J are TRBV4-1 and TRBJ2-2; 11 bases fit TRBD2. The CDR3 sequence is 14 residues long. Germline V gives CDR1 MGHRA, CDR2 YSYEKL. V was pared by 6 bases and J by 10 bases, with 7 bases of the junction left unmatched. This CDR3 reads CASRHTSGGKELFF. CDR3 DNA (partial): TGCGCCAGCAGACACACTAGCGGGGGCAAGGAG.

In this sample, this clone turned up many times. Read coverage stops 3 residues before the CDR3 terminus; the germline J gene supplies the remainder. V and J are TRBV7-3 and TRBJ1-2, with TRBD1 matching 8 bases. The V gene's germline CDR1 is SGHTA and CDR2 FQGTGA. The CDR3 is made up of 14 amino acids. The sequenced part of the CDR3 DNA is TGTGCCAGCAGGCCAGGGGGCCAAACGGGCGGC. Translation: CASRPGGQTGG. From start to end, the CDR3 is CASRPGGQTGGYTF. The full variable domain, with the rest looked up from reference TRBV7-3 and TRBJ1-2, is GAGVSQTPSNKVTEKGKYVELRCDPISGHTALYWYRQSLGQGPEFLIYFQGTGAADDSGLPNDRFFAVRPEGSVSTLKIQRTERGDSAVYLCASRPGGQTGGYTFGSGTRLTVV.

This clone came up many times. The read finishes 3 residues shy of the CDR3 end, and the germline J gene is used to complete it. The chain carries TRBV6-4 and TRBJ2-1, with 12 bases aligning to TRBD2. Germline V gene data show CDR1 as MRHNA and CDR2 as SNTAGT. The J segment lost 4 bases and the V segment lost 4 bases, leaving 5 bases of the junction unmatched. The CDR3 spans 16 residues. CDR3 DNA (partial): TGTGCCAGCAGTGTGGCTAGCGGGAGGGCTTACAATGAG. Amino acids: CASSVASGRAYNE. The CDR3 in its entirety is CASSVASGRAYNEQFF.

This clone was seen at least ten times. Coverage ceases 3 residues before the CDR3 finishes, and the germline J gene fills in the end. The chain links TRBV9 to TRBJ2-1; D possibly corresponds to TRBD2 (5 bases). Germline V lookup: CDR1 SGDLS, CDR2 YYNGEE. The CDR3 is 13 residues long. V was pared by 3 bases and J by 7 bases, with 11 bases between. The CDR3 region is CASSAPSGNEQFF. CDR3 DNA, as far as it was read: TGTGCCAGCAGCGCCCCGTCGGGGAATGAG. Looking up the rest from reference TRBV9 and TRBJ2-1 gives the full variable domain: DSGVTQTPKHLITATGQRVTLRCSPRSGDLSVYWYQQSLDQGLQFLIQYYNGEERAKGNILERFSAQQFPDLHSELNLSSLELGDSALYFCASSAPSGNEQFFGPGTRLTVL.

This clone has at least ten counts. The CDR3 goes on 3 residues after the read ends, and that part is filled in from the germline J gene. The chain employs TRBV4-2 and TRBJ2-7, with TRBD1 matching 7 bases. CDR1 is LGHNA and CDR2 is YNFKEQ in the germline V gene. The V segment lost 0 bases and the J segment 0 bases; nucleotides outside the gene matches: 2. This CDR3 has 15 residues. The CDR3 region is CASSQDGTASYEQYF. CDR3 DNA (partial): TGTGCCAGCAGCCAAGACGGGACAGCCTCCTACGAG.

There are many counts of this clone. From the germline J gene comes the end of the CDR3, since the read stops 3 residues before it. The chain carries TRBV7-9 and TRBJ2-3; D might be TRBD1 (7 bases). V was pared by 4 bases and J by 4 bases, with 12 bases between. Germline loops: CDR1 SEHNR, CDR2 FQNEAQ (reference sequence). The CDR3 length is 14 residues. The DNA read from the CDR3 is TGTGCCAGCAGCTCAGGGGGACTTTCAGATACG. It is translated as CASSSGGLSDT. The CDR3 as a whole reads CASSSGGLSDTQYF.

Comment on this clone: The read terminates 3 residues before the CDR3 end, so the remaining end is supplied by the germline J gene. V and J are TRBV11-3 and TRBJ2-1, with TRBD1 matching over 7 bases. The CDR3 totals 15 residues. CDR1 and CDR2 from the germline V gene are SGHNT and YENEEA. Trimming cost V 5 bases and J 5 bases; bases outside gene matches: 9. This CDR3 is CASSPRDSPNNEQFF. The sequenced CDR3 bases are TGTGCCAGCAGCCCCCGGGACAGCCCCAACAATGAG. Full variable domain (rest looked up from reference TRBV11-3 and TRBJ2-1): EAGVVQSPRYKIIEKKQPVAFWCNPISGHNTLYWYLQNLGQGPELLIRYENEEAVDDSQLPKDRFSAERLKGVDSTLKIQPAELGDSAVYLCASSPRDSPNNEQFFGPGTRLTVL.

This clone was recorded many times. The CDR3 goes on 3 residues after the read ends, and that part is filled in from the germline J gene. The chain uses TRBV7-2 and TRBJ2-7, with unresolved D. CDR3 size: 13 residues. Trimming took off 6 bases at V and 4 bases at J, with 13 bases between the two ends. Per the germline V gene, CDR1 is SGHTA and CDR2 is FQGNSA. The sequenced part of the CDR3 DNA is TGTGCCAGCAGTCCTCGTCAGGCTTACGAG. Residues: CASSPRQAYE. The whole CDR3 is CASSPRQAYEQYF.

This clone was counted at least ten times. The DNA ends 3 residues before the CDR3 does, and the rest of the CDR3 is filled in from the germline J gene. The chain couples TRBV29-1 to TRBJ1-2; 9 nucleotides align to TRBD1. The CDR3 spans 11 residues. V lost 6 bases and J lost 5; bases outside the gene matches: 1. CDR1 and CDR2 (germline): SQVTM, ANQGSEA. CDR3 DNA (partial): TGCAGCGTGGACAGGGGTTATGGC. Translating it yields CSVDRGYG. The CDR3 reads in full as CSVDRGYGYTF.

This clone was detected ten times or more. The read terminates 3 residues ahead of where the CDR3 ends, so the germline J gene completes it. V is TRBV7-6 and J is TRBJ2-7, with D perhaps TRBD1 (6 bases). Germline loops: CDR1 SGHVS, CDR2 FNYEAQ. Deletions cut 3 bases from V and 3 bases from J, with 18 bases between. The CDR3 runs to 16 residues. The CDR3 region is CASSFEAPGQLYEQYF. CDR3 bases read: TGTGCCAGCAGCTTTGAGGCCCCTGGACAGCTCTACGAG.

This clone came up many times. Coverage ceases 3 residues before the CDR3 finishes, and the germline J gene fills in the end. The chain employs TRBV10-3 and TRBJ2-7; D not resolved. The CDR3 runs 15 residues. The V end was cut by 5 bases, the J end by 2 bases, with 16 bases between. Germline V CDR1 and CDR2: ENHRY, SYGVKD. CDR3: CAISRVSSLTYEQYF. CDR3 DNA, as far as it was read: TGTGCCATCAGTCGGGTCTCCTCTTTGACCTACGAG.

This clone was recorded many times. The CDR3 end is not reached by the read, which stops 3 residues before it; the germline J gene fills it in. The V call is TRBV19, the J call TRBJ2-5, with a tentative D call TRBD2 (7 bases). The germline V gene has CDR1 LNHDA and CDR2 SQIVND (reference sequence). There are 15 residues in the CDR3. Trimming cost V 6 bases and J 5 bases, with 19 bases left between them. The CDR3 loop is CASSLRRGAGETQYF. Partial CDR3 DNA: TGTGCCAGTAGCCTCCGCCGGGGGGCAGGGGAGACC.

The table lists this clone with many counts. The DNA read from the CDR3 is TGTGCCAGTAGTATACAAACAGGCGACACTGAA. It is translated as CASSIQTGDTE. The CDR3 as a whole reads CASSIQTGDTEAFF. This sequence joins TRBV19 and TRBJ1-1; perhaps TRBD1 as D (5 bases). From the germline J gene comes the end of the CDR3, since the read stops 3 residues before it. The germline V gene encodes CDR1 LNHDA and CDR2 SQIVND (reference sequence). Trimming removed 2 bases from V and 3 bases from J, with 10 bases in between. The CDR3 is made up of 14 amino acids.

This clone was recorded at least ten times. The read ends 3 residues before the CDR3 terminus; that terminus is restored from the germline J gene. This chain links TRBV23-1 with TRBJ1-3; D gene uncertain. TRBV23-1 belongs to the ORF category, with a function that is uncertain. Trimming took 0 bases from V and 7 from J, leaving 19 bases between them. This CDR3 is built from 17 residues. The CDR3 bases that were read are TGCGCCAGCAGTCAATCACCATGGGCAGCATCGAGGAACACC. This codes for CASSQSPWAASRNT. The full CDR3 protein reads CASSQSPWAASRNTIYF.

This clone was recorded many times. Read sequence stops 3 residues before the CDR3 end, and the germline J gene provides the missing end. V usage is TRBV7-9 and J usage is TRBJ2-1; D remains unclear. The germline V gene encodes CDR1 SEHNR and CDR2 FQNEAQ (reference sequence). V lost 4 bases and J 4 bases, leaving 5 bases between the germline ends. The length of the CDR3 is 12 residues. Partial CDR3 DNA: TGTGCCAGCAGCTCCGGGTACAATGAG. Translation: CASSSGYNE. The entire CDR3 protein reads CASSSGYNEQFF. The full variable domain, rest sourced from reference TRBV7-9 and TRBJ2-1, is DTGVSQNPRHKITKRGQNVTFRCDPISEHNRLYWYRQTLGQGPEFLTYFQNEAQLEKSRLLSDRFSAERPKGSFSTLEIQRTEQGDSAMYLCASSSGYNEQFFGPGTRLTVL.